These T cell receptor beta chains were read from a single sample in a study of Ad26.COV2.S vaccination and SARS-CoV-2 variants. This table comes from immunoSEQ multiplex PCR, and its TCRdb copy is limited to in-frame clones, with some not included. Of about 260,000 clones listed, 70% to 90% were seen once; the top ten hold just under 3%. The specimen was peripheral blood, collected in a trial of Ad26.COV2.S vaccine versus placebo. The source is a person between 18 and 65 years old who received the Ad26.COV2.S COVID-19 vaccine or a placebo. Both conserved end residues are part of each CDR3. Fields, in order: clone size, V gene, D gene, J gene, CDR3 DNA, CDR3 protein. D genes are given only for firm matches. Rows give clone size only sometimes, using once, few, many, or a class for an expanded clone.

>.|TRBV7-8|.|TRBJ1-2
TGTGCCAGCAGCCATCAAAGGACATTAAATGGCTACACCTTC
CASSHQRTLNGYTF
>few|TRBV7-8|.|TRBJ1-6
TGTGCCAGCAGCACGGCCGGCAGTTCACCCCTCCACTTT
CASSTAGSSPLHF
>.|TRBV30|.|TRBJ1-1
TGTGCCTGGAGTGTCAGGGGCACTGAAGCTTTCTTT
CAWSVRGTEAFF
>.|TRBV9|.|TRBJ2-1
TGTGCCAGCAGCGTCTCGGGGACGGGTGGTGAGCAGTTCTTC
CASSVSGTGGEQFF
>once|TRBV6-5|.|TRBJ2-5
TGTGCCAGCAGTTACTTACCCCACCAAGAGACCCAGTACTTC
CASSYLPHQETQYF
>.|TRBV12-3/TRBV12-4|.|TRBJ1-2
TGTGCCAGCACTCCCTCGGTGGGGTTAGGCTACACCTTC
CASTPSVGLGYTF
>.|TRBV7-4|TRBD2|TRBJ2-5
TGTGCCAGCAGCCCCCAACTAGCGGGAGCGCGGGAGACCCAGTACTTC
CASSPQLAGARETQYF
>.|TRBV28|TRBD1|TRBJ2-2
TGTGCCAGCAGTTCCGCCGGGACAGGGGCCACCGGGGAGCTGTTTTTT
CASSSAGTGATGELFF
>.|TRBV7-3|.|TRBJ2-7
TGTGCCAGCAGCTTAGGGGACGGAAGCTACGAGCAGTACTTC
CASSLGDGSYEQYF
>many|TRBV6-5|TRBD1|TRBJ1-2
TGTGCCAGCAGTTACCAGGGGGCCTATGGCTACACCTTC
CASSYQGAYGYTF